One and the same sample provided the 11 T cell receptor beta chains below, sequenced in a study of breast tumors, draining lymph nodes, adjacent tissues. Axillary draining lymph nodes of breast cancer patients supplied the node samples. In TCRdb, the multiplex PCR reads were re-called with MiXCR into one record per CDR3 protein. The sample gives approximately 210,000 distinct CDR3 sequences, around 32% of which show up once; 1.4% is in the top ten. Sequenced material: axillary lymph node tissue. The receptor source for this set is a female donor with breast cancer. Some clones in this sample may be carry-over from other donors' samples.

A word on this clonotype: A read error is likely, as this CDR3 ends without the conserved phenylalanine or tryptophan. The chain links TRBV5-5 to TRBJ2-1; D unclear. The V end was cut by 4 bases, the J end by 4 bases, with 15 bases between. Germline CDR1 is SGHKS and CDR2 is YYEKEE (reference sequence). This CDR3 comprises 15 residues. The CDR3 region is CASSPPPAGYNEQFL. The CDR3 DNA is TGTGCCAGCAGCCCCCCTCCGGCAGGTTACAATGAGCAGTTCCTC.

In its sample, this clonotype was seen many times. DNA of the CDR3: TGTGCCAGCAGCCAAGATGAGCAGGCCTACGAGCAGTACTTC. Its translation: CASSQDEQAYEQYF. The rearrangement uses TRBV4-2 and TRBJ2-7, with D hard to call. The CDR3 spans 14 residues. The germline CDR1 and CDR2 sequences are LGHNA and YNFKEQ. Trimming took off 0 bases at V and 2 bases at J, with 8 bases between the two ends.

This chain uses TRBV7-2 with TRBJ1-6; TRBD1 matches at 7 bases. CDR3 length: 15 residues. Losses at the gene ends were 2 bases for V and 6 bases for J; bases not matched to a gene: 4. The germline V gene encodes CDR1 SGHTA and CDR2 FQGNSA. CDR3: CASSLWGQSNSPLHF. CDR3 nucleotide sequence: TGTGCCAGCAGCTTATGGGGACAGAGTAATTCACCCCTCCACTTT.

This clonotype appeared many times. The gene calls are TRBV6-6 and TRBJ2-3, with D unclear. Germline lookup yields CDR1 MNHNY and CDR2 SVGAGI (reference sequence). V dropped 6 bases and J dropped 2 bases, with 0 bases sitting between them. The CDR3 spans 10 residues. CDR3 amino acids: CASSTDTQYF. CDR3 nucleotide sequence: TGTGCCAGCAGCACAGATACGCAGTATTTT.

A remark on this clonotype: A much larger clone sits a single nucleotide away, making a read error possible. The rearrangement joins TRBV20-1 to TRBJ2-1, with 13 bases matching TRBD2. CDR1 is DFQATT and CDR2 is SNEGSKA in the germline V gene (reference sequence). The V and J ends lost 6 bases and 9 bases, in that order; junction bases with no gene match: 14. CDR3 length equals 16 residues. CDR3 loop: CSANGLAGDENSEQFF. CDR3 coding DNA: TGCAGTGCAAACGGACTAGCGGGAGATGAGAACAGTGAGCAGTTCTTC.

The sample holds many counts of this clonotype. The V call is TRBV20-1, the J call TRBJ2-7; a possible D gene is TRBD1 (6 bases). CDR1 DFQATT and CDR2 SNEGSKA come from the germline V gene (reference sequence). The CDR3 spans 12 residues. V was trimmed by 7 bases and J by 3 bases, leaving 13 bases between them. CDR3 region: CSVDRPNYEQYF. The DNA of the CDR3 is TGCAGTGTGGACAGACCGAACTACGAGCAGTACTTC.

The sample holds many counts of this clonotype. A much larger clone lies a single base off, so this may be a read error. This chain connects TRBV20-1 to TRBJ2-7; the D gene is possibly TRBD2 (6 bases). The CDR3 extends over 14 amino acids. V was shortened by 2 bases and J by 6 bases, with 17 bases between the two germline ends. Germline V lookup: CDR1 DFQATT, CDR2 SNEGSKA (reference sequence). The CDR3 DNA sequence: TGCAGTGCTAGATCGGGAGCAGGGACCTCCGAGCAGTACTTC. This encodes CSARSGAGTSEQYF.

Notes on this clonotype: The junction shows a germline mismatch at one end, possibly a read error. This rearrangement joins TRBV19 to TRBJ1-4; D ambiguous. This CDR3 contains 14 residues. The germline CDR1 and CDR2 sequences are LNHDA and SQIVND (reference sequence). This chain's CDR3 is CASSGGFHNGKLYF. CDR3 bases: TGTGCCAGTAGCGGAGGGTTCCATAATGGAAAACTGTATTTT. Looking up the rest from reference TRBV19 and TRBJ1-4 gives the full variable domain: DGGITQSPKYLFRKEGQNVTLSCEQNLNHDAMYWYRQDPGQGLRLIYYSQIVNDFQKGDIAEGYSVSREKKESFPLTVTSAQKNPTAFYLCASSGGFHNGKLYFGSGTQLSVL.

This clonotype was seen at least ten times. CDR3 residues: CSARSYSSYEQYF. The DNA for the CDR3 is TGCAGTGCTAGATCATACAGTTCCTACGAGCAGTACTTC. J is TRBJ2-7 and V is TRBV20-1; the D is unclear. The germline CDR1 and CDR2 sequences are DFQATT and SNEGSKA (reference sequence). This CDR3 comprises 13 residues. Trimming cost V 2 bases and J 1 base, with 9 bases left between them.

This clonotype has ten or more counts. The V gene is TRBV6-1, the J gene TRBJ1-3, with unresolved D. The CDR3 runs 15 residues. V was shortened by 6 bases and J by 0 bases, with 12 bases between the two germline ends. Germline V gene sequence: CDR1 MNHNS, CDR2 SASEGT. The CDR3 is CASRPGPASGNTIYF. CDR3 nucleotide sequence: TGTGCCAGCAGACCCGGGCCAGCCTCTGGAAACACCATATATTTT.

This chain connects TRBV27 to TRBJ1-1; D gene ambiguous. V was pared by 3 bases and J by 0 bases, with 11 bases between. Per the germline V gene, CDR1 is MNHEY and CDR2 is SMNVEV (reference sequence). The CDR3 runs 15 residues. In DNA form, the CDR3 reads TGTGCCAGCAGTTTCCCGGGCAGTATGAACACTGAAGCTTTCTTT. Protein sequence: CASSFPGSMNTEAFF.